This T cell receptor beta chain appears in the sequencing data of a study of shared T cell receptors in the human thymus. The repertoire was sequenced with immunoSEQ multiplex PCR; TCRdb's copy has only in-frame clones and lacks some. The profile shows roughly 500,000 clones, more than 75% of them singletons. The CDR3 is 14 residues long. Trimming cost V 4 bases and J 14 bases; bases outside gene matches: 12. Germline-derived CDR1 and CDR2 are WNHNN and SYGVQD (reference sequence). This clone was observed once. In addition, the sample was reused for a study of human thymus T cells. Per that paper: During corrective heart surgery, resections were taken, and the thymus tissue came from them. There appeared to be biased usage of V and J genes in thymic and blood repertoires.

This chain links TRBV10-1 with TRBJ2-3, with TRBD1 matching over 10 bases. The sequence came from a boy in the first two years of life with a congenital heart defect. Sample: thymocytes. The CDR3 loop is CASSAGTGDFRWYF. CDR3 DNA sequence: TGCGCCAGCAGTGCTGGGACAGGGGACTTTCGATGGTATTTT.